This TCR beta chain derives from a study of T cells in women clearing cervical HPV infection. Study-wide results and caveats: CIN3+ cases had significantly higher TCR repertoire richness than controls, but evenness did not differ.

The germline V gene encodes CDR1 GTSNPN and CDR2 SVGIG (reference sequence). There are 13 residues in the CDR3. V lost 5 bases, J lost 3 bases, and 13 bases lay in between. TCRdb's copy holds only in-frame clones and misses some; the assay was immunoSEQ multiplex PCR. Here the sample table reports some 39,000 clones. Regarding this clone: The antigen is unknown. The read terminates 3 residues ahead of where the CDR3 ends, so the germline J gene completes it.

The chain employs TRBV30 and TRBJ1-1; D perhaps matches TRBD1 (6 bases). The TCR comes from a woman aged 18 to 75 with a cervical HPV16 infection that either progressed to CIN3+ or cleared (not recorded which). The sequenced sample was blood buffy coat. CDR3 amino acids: CAWQQGWDTEAFF. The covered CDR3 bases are TGTGCCTGGCAACAGGGATGGGACACTGAA.